Listed below are T cell receptor beta chains from one sample, sequenced in a study of blood T cell repertoires in COVID-19. Assay used: immunoSEQ multiplex PCR; TCRdb lists only in-frame clones, some missing. The sample lists about 94,000 clones; approximately 87% were seen once. Sequenced: peripheral blood. The receptors stem from a human donor with acute or convalescent COVID-19. The donor label of this sample is uncertain. Each CDR3 is given with its conserved first and last residue. Each record gives: V gene, J gene, clone size, D gene, CDR3 DNA, CDR3 protein. A D gene is named only where the DNA matches it firmly. Expanded clones get a size class; other rows say once, few or many, or leave the size out.

TRBV14	TRBJ2-4	.	.	TGTGCCAGCAGCCTAAGTATAGGGGGAAACATTCAGTACTTC	CASSLSIGGNIQYF
TRBV7-2	TRBJ1-1	.	.	TGTGCCAGCAGCTTAGCGGGAGGTGTGAACACTGAAGCTTTCTTT	CASSLAGGVNTEAFF
TRBV5-4	TRBJ2-2	.	.	TGTGCCAGCAGTCCTTCGGGCGGGTCTGGGGAGCTGTTTTTT	CASSPSGGSGELFF
TRBV9	TRBJ2-2	.	.	TGTGCCAGCAGCGTAGGGCTAGCAGACACCGGGGAGCTGTTTTTT	CASSVGLADTGELFF
TRBV5-1	TRBJ2-5	.	TRBD2	TGCGCCAGCAGCCGTGGACTAGCGGGGGGAGAACTATCTCAAGAGACCCAGTACTTC	CASSRGLAGGELSQETQYF
TRBV30	TRBJ1-4	.	TRBD1	TGTGCCTGGAGTGTACAGGGGAGGCTCATTGAAAAACTGTTTTTT	CAWSVQGRLIEKLFF
TRBV18	TRBJ1-1	once	TRBD1	TGTGCCAGCTCACCACCGAGGGGGCAGGACACTGAAGCTTTCTTT	CASSPPRGQDTEAFF
TRBV7-3	TRBJ1-1	.	.	TGTGCCAGCAGCCGCCGGTCGGACACTGAAGCTTTCTTT	CASSRRSDTEAFF
TRBV7-8	TRBJ2-3	.	.	TGTGCCAGCAGCCCAGCGACATGGTGGGCCCGCAGAACTAGCACAGATACGCAGTATTTT	CASSPATWWARRTSTDTQYF
TRBV9	TRBJ1-1	.	.	TGTGCCAGCAGCGGTGGGGCCCAGGTCACTGAAGCTTTCTTT	CASSGGAQVTEAFF
TRBV15	TRBJ1-1	.	.	TGTGCCACCAGCTCCGGATGGAGCAACACTGAAGCTTTCTTT	CATSSGWSNTEAFF
TRBV11-1	TRBJ1-2	.	.	TGTGCCAGCAGCTGGGGGCAAGAGGACTATGGCTACACCTTC	CASSWGQEDYGYTF
TRBV7-2	TRBJ2-7	.	.	TGTGCCAGCAGCTTAGGAAAGAGCGAGCAGTACTTC	CASSLGKSEQYF
TRBV11-2	TRBJ1-5	.	.	TGTGCCAGCAGCTTGAGCCGGGATCAGCCCCAGCATTTT	CASSLSRDQPQHF
TRBV19	TRBJ2-1	.	TRBD1	TGTGCCAGTAGTACCAGGACAGGGGGCATCGATGAGCAGTTCTTC	CASSTRTGGIDEQFF
TRBV24-1	TRBJ2-1	.	TRBD1	TGTGCCACCAGTGACCCCGGGACAGGTGCTTACAATGAGCAGTTCTTC	CATSDPGTGAYNEQFF
TRBV30	TRBJ1-5	.	.	TGTGCCTGGGGGGGGGCAGTTAGCAATCAGCCCCAGCATTTT	CAWGGAVSNQPQHF
TRBV5-5	TRBJ2-2	.	TRBD1	TGTGCCAGCAGCTGGGGACAGGCCACCGGGGAGCTGTTTTTT	CASSWGQATGELFF
TRBV2	TRBJ2-5	.	.	TGTGCCAGCAGACGGACAGAATTCCAAGAGACCCAGTACTTC	CASRRTEFQETQYF
TRBV30	TRBJ1-6	.	.	TGTGCCTGGAGGATCCGGGGGGGTAATTCACCCCTCCACTTT	CAWRIRGGNSPLHF
TRBV6-4	TRBJ2-1	.	TRBD2	TGTGCCAGCAGTGACTCCGGGGCGGGGGGGCGTGAGCAGTTCTTC	CASSDSGAGGREQFF
TRBV5-1	TRBJ1-3	few	.	TGCGCCAGCAGCTTGGAAGGGGACACTGGAAACACCATATATTTT	CASSLEGDTGNTIYF
TRBV6-5	TRBJ1-1	once	TRBD1	TGTGCCAGCAACGGACAGGGCTACACTGAAGCTTTCTTT	CASNGQGYTEAFF
TRBV11-1	TRBJ2-1	.	.	TGTGCCAGCAGCTTAGCGGGGGGGCCTTCCAATGAGCAGTTCTTC	CASSLAGGPSNEQFF
TRBV7-6	TRBJ2-7	.	.	TGTGCCAGCAGCTTAGGGGAAGGGGCCTACGAGCAGTACTTC	CASSLGEGAYEQYF
TRBV15	TRBJ2-3	.	TRBD1	TGTGCCACCTCCCGGGACAGGGCTGGAGATACGCAGTATTTT	CATSRDRAGDTQYF
TRBV7-2	TRBJ1-1	.	.	TGTGCCAGCAGCCCCCCGGGGGTGAGCACTGAAGCTTTCTTT	CASSPPGVSTEAFF
TRBV15	TRBJ1-6	.	.	TGTGCCACCAGCAGAGTTGGAGATAATTCACCCCTCCACTTT	CATSRVGDNSPLHF
TRBV28	TRBJ1-6	.	.	TGTGCCAGCAGTTTAAGACAGTATAATTCACCCCTCCACTTT	CASSLRQYNSPLHF
TRBV18	TRBJ2-3	.	TRBD1	TGTGCCAGCTCTCCAAGTCAGGGGGCCGAAGATACGCAGTATTTT	CASSPSQGAEDTQYF
TRBV6-2/TRBV6-3	TRBJ2-7	.	.	TGTGCCAGCAGTCAGGACAGAGAAAGCTACGAGCAGTACTTC	CASSQDRESYEQYF
TRBV29-1	TRBJ1-2	.	.	TGCAGCGTGGTCACAGGGAATAGTGGCTACACCTTC	CSVVTGNSGYTF
TRBV6-4	TRBJ1-4	.	TRBD1	TGTGCCAGCAGTGACCCGGGACAGGGTTTGACTAATGAAAAACTGTTTTTT	CASSDPGQGLTNEKLFF
TRBV6-5	TRBJ1-6	.	.	TGTGCCAGCAGATTCACTCAATATAATTCACCCCTCCACTTT	CASRFTQYNSPLHF
TRBV14	TRBJ1-1	few	TRBD1	TGTGCCAGCAGACAGGGGACGAGCTACAACACTGAAGCTTTCTTT	CASRQGTSYNTEAFF
TRBV11-3	TRBJ2-7	once	.	TGTGCCAGCAGCTTAGGACAGGAATACGAGCAGTACTTC	CASSLGQEYEQYF
TRBV4-2	TRBJ2-3	.	TRBD2	TGTGCCAGCAGCCCCGCTAGACTAGCGGGAGATACGCAGTATTTT	CASSPARLAGDTQYF
TRBV3-1/TRBV3-2	TRBJ1-1	.	.	TGTGCCAGCAGCCAAGGTCGGTCGAACACTGAAGCTTTCTTT	CASSQGRSNTEAFF
TRBV5-8	TRBJ1-6	.	TRBD1	TGTGCCAGCAGCCCCCGGGACAGGGGTAATTCACCCCTCCACTTT	CASSPRDRGNSPLHF
TRBV19	TRBJ2-6	.	.	TGTGCCAGTAGTACTACTGACTCTGGGGCCAACGTCCTGACTTTC	CASSTTDSGANVLTF
TRBV9	TRBJ2-5	few	.	TGTGCCAGCAGCGTAGGGGAGCGTACCCTCCAAGAGACCCAGTACTTC	CASSVGERTLQETQYF
TRBV2	TRBJ1-2	few	.	TGTGCCGCGGAGAAGGAGGGGAACTATGGCTACACCTTC	CAAEKEGNYGYTF
TRBV6-1	TRBJ1-2	.	TRBD1	TGTGCCAGCAGTGAAACAGGGGAGTATGGCTACACCTTC	CASSETGEYGYTF
TRBV4-1	TRBJ1-4	.	.	TGCGCCAGCAGCCAAGATCAAACGACATCGGGGGGCCCTAATGAAAAACTGTTTTTT	CASSQDQTTSGGPNEKLFF
TRBV9	TRBJ2-3	.	.	TGTGCCAGCAGCGTAGGGTGGGGCGGTACCACAGATACGCAGTATTTT	CASSVGWGGTTDTQYF
TRBV5-1	TRBJ2-7	.	TRBD1	TGCGCCAGCAGCAGGGACAGTTTCGCCTACGAGCAGTACTTC	CASSRDSFAYEQYF
TRBV6-5	TRBJ1-1	.	.	TGTGCCAGCAGTTACTCGAGTTTGTGGAGGAACACTGAAGCTTTCTTT	CASSYSSLWRNTEAFF
TRBV2	TRBJ2-7	.	TRBD1	TGTGCCGGATCCAGACAGGGGTCGGACTACGAGCAGTACTTC	CAGSRQGSDYEQYF
TRBV7-2	TRBJ2-6	.	TRBD2	TGTGCCAGCAGGGCGGGGGTCCCTGGGGCCAACGTCCTGACTTTC	CASRAGVPGANVLTF